The TCR beta chain described here comes from a study of T-cell reconstitution after alpha-beta-depleted transplantation in children. General study results and limits: At one year after transplant, newly produced T cells mostly accounted for T-cell counts and diversity. The origin of alpha-beta T cells about two months after transplant was reportedly several hundred expanded graft clones. Surviving recipient T cells and thymic progenitors underlay high day-60 TCRbeta diversity in some patients.

Researchers prepared the TCRbeta library using unique molecular identifiers, the study reports. In TCRdb, the PCR reads were re-called with MiXCR into one record per CDR3 protein. The data contain hundreds of thousands of distinct CDR3 sequences, around 12% of them singletons. The table lists this clonotype with a few counts. What it binds is not known. This CDR3 has 15 residues. Trimming took off 6 bases at V and 0 bases at J, with 12 bases between the two ends. Germline V gene lookup returns CDR1 MNHNS and CDR2 SASEGT. The sequencing here drew on PBMCs, taken before TCRalphabeta/CD19-depleted stem cell transplant. The V gene is TRBV6-1, the J gene TRBJ2-1; tentative D call: TRBD1 (5 bases). The TCR comes from a girl aged 2-10 years with congenital amegakaryocytic thrombocytopenia, due to receive a stem cell transplant. For the CDR3, the DNA is TGTGCCAGCAGCTGGGGCCCATCCTCCTACAATGAGCAGTTCTTC. Protein product: CASSWGPSSYNEQFF.